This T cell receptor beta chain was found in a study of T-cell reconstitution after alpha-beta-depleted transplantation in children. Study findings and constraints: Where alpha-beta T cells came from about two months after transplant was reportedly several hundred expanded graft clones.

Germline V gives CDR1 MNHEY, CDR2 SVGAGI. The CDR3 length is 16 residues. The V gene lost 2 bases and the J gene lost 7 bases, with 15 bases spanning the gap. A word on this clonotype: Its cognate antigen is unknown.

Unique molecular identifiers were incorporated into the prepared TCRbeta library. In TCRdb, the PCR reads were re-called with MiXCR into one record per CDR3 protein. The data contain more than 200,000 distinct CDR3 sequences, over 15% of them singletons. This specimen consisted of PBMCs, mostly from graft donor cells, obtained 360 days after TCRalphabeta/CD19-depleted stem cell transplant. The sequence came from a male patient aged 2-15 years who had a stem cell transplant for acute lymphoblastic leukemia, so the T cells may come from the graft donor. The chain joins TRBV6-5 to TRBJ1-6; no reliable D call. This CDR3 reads CASSYSLSLGNSPLHF. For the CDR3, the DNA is TGTGCCAGCAGTTACAGTCTTTCTTTGGGCAATTCACCCCTCCACTTT.